A single sample gave rise to the 2 T cell receptor beta chains below, sequenced in a study of CD8 T cells in Susac syndrome. RNA amounts of about 0.5 to 1 ug underwent reverse transcription with random hexamers. MiXCR was run by TCRdb on the immunoSEQ multiplex PCR reads, yielding one entry per CDR3 protein. The sample has around 300,000 distinct CDR3 sequences, almost 85% seen once. Sequences were obtained from CD8+ T cells from PBMCs. These receptors were obtained from a human donor with multiple sclerosis.

The V gene is TRBV28, the J gene TRBJ1-3, with 7 bases fitting TRBD1. The germline V gene has CDR1 MDHEN and CDR2 SYDVKM. This CDR3 is 15 amino acids long. Losses at the gene ends were 6 bases for V and 0 bases for J; bases not matched to a gene: 5. CDR3 region: CASSFGQASGNTIYF. CDR3 nucleotides: TGTGCCAGCAGCTTTGGACAGGCCTCTGGAAACACCATATATTTT.

V is TRBV4-1 and J is TRBJ2-1, with 9 bases matching TRBD2. Germline lookup yields CDR1 MGHRA and CDR2 YSYEKL. Trimming at V came to 4 bases and at J to 13 bases, leaving 17 bases not matched to a gene. The length of the CDR3 is 16 residues. The CDR3, as DNA: TGCGCCAGCAGCCCTTTGACCGGGACTAGCAGTGTTCGACAGTTCTTC. Amino acid sequence: CASSPLTGTSSVRQFF.